The rows below give T cell receptor beta chains drawn from one sample of a study of T cell changes during pregnancy in multiple sclerosis. Sequencing used immunoSEQ multiplex PCR; TCRdb keeps in-frame clones, though not all of them. The sample lists approximately 59,000 clones; roughly 89% were seen once. The specimen was peripheral blood, collected in the third trimester of pregnancy. Source of these receptors: a female donor in good health, enrolled as a control in a pregnancy study. Both conserved end residues are part of each CDR3. A D gene is named only where the DNA matches it firmly. Clone size is stated in some rows and not others, as once, few, many or a class when expanded.

D,V,size,J,DNA,CDR3
NA,TRBV27,NA,TRBJ1-5,TGTGCCAGCAGCGAACTTCCCAGGGTTCCCCAGCATTTT,CASSELPRVPQHF
TRBD2,TRBV2,NA,TRBJ2-7,TGTGCCAGCAGCTCGAGCGGGGTCGTGTCCTACGAGCAGTACTTC,CASSSSGVVSYEQYF
TRBD1,TRBV19,NA,TRBJ1-1,TGTGCCAGTAGTTGGGTGGTGCAGGGGGCTGACACTGAAGCTTTCTTT,CASSWVVQGADTEAFF
TRBD1,TRBV7-2,NA,TRBJ2-7,TGTGCCAGCAGCTGGGACAGTTACGAGCAGTACTTC,CASSWDSYEQYF
TRBD1,TRBV4-3,NA,TRBJ1-1,TGCGCCAGCAGCCAAGACAGGACAGGCCCTGAAGCTTTCTTT,CASSQDRTGPEAFF
NA,TRBV19,NA,TRBJ2-7,TGTGCCAGTAACTACGTACCCGACTCCTACGAGCAGTACTTC,CASNYVPDSYEQYF
NA,TRBV6-6,NA,TRBJ1-1,TGTGCCAGCAGTTACCCGGGACAACAGAACACTGAAGCTTTCTTT,CASSYPGQQNTEAFF
TRBD1,TRBV7-9,NA,TRBJ1-4,TGTGCCAGCAGCCCATGGGACAGGTATAATGAAAAACTGTTTTTT,CASSPWDRYNEKLFF
NA,TRBV7-2,NA,TRBJ1-2,TGTGCCAGCAGCTCGCGGACAGCCACCCAAACCTATGGCTACACCTTC,CASSSRTATQTYGYTF
NA,TRBV15,NA,TRBJ2-1,TGTGCCACCAGCAGACTAGCCGAGCAGTTCTTC,CATSRLAEQFF
TRBD1,TRBV19,NA,TRBJ1-2,TGTGCCAGTAGTATAGTAATTGGGACAGTGCTCGGCTACACCTTC,CASSIVIGTVLGYTF
TRBD1,TRBV7-2,NA,TRBJ1-2,TGTGCCAGCAGCCAGTCGACAGGGGGCTATGGCTACACCTTC,CASSQSTGGYGYTF
NA,TRBV14,once,TRBJ1-5,TGTGCCAGCAGCCGACAAAAAAACAGGTTGGAGGGTATTTACGGACTCTATCAGCCCCAGCATTTT,CASSRQKNRLEGIYGLYQPQHF
NA,TRBV9,NA,TRBJ1-5,TGTGCCAGCTCACGAGGATCGGGAAGTCAGCCCCAGCATTTT,CASSRGSGSQPQHF
NA,TRBV18,NA,TRBJ2-3,TGTGCCAGCTCACCACCGCAGGGGACAGATACGCAGTATTTT,CASSPPQGTDTQYF
NA,TRBV10-2,NA,TRBJ2-7,TGCGCCAGCAGTGAAGGAAGGGCAGGGTACGAGCAGTACTTC,CASSEGRAGYEQYF
TRBD1,TRBV11-1,NA,TRBJ2-4,TGTGCCAGCAGCTCGGGACAGGGGCAGAAAAACATTCAGTACTTC,CASSSGQGQKNIQYF
TRBD2,TRBV7-2,NA,TRBJ2-7,TGTGCCAGCAGCTTAAAGTTCGGGGGGGGAACCTACGAGCAGTACTTC,CASSLKFGGGTYEQYF
NA,TRBV7-6,NA,TRBJ2-7,TGTGCCAGCAGCCCCTTGGGAGGATTGGACGAGCAGTACTTC,CASSPLGGLDEQYF
NA,TRBV7-8,NA,TRBJ2-1,TGTGCCAGCAGCTTAGCTGGCGGGGATTACAATGAGCAGTTCTTC,CASSLAGGDYNEQFF
TRBD2,TRBV7-8,once,TRBJ2-1,TGTGCCAGCAGCCCTTACGGGAGGGGGGCTTACAATGAGCAGTTCTTC,CASSPYGRGAYNEQFF
NA,TRBV29-1,NA,TRBJ2-3,TGCAGCTCCGGGGGTCTCACAGATACGCAGTATTTT,CSSGGLTDTQYF
TRBD1,TRBV6-4,NA,TRBJ1-6,TGTGCCAGCAGTGAAGGACAGGGGGATAATTCACCCCTCCACTTT,CASSEGQGDNSPLHF
TRBD2,TRBV18,NA,TRBJ2-7,TGTGCCAGCTCAATGACTAGCGGGGGATACGAGCAGTACTTC,CASSMTSGGYEQYF
TRBD1,TRBV29-1,NA,TRBJ2-2,TGCAGCGTTGAGGGGACAGCTAGGACCGGGGAGCTGTTTTTT,CSVEGTARTGELFF
NA,TRBV18,NA,TRBJ2-3,TGTGCCAGCTCACCACCGGCATGGGAGAGGCAGTATTTT,CASSPPAWERQYF
NA,TRBV5-1,NA,TRBJ1-2,TGCGCCAGCAGCGCGATCCCATCTGACTATGGCTACACCTTC,CASSAIPSDYGYTF